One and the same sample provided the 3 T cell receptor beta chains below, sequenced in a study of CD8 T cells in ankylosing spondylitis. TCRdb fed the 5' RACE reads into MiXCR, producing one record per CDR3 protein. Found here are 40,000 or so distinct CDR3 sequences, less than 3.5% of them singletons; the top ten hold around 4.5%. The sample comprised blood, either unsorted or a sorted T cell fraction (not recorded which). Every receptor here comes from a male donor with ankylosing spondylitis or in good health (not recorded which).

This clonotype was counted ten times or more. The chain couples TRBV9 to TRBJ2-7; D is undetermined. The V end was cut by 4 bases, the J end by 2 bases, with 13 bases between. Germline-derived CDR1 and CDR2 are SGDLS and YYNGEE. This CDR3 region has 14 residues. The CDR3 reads CASSIRPEPYEQYF. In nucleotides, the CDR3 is TGTGCCAGCAGCATCCGGCCTGAACCCTACGAGCAGTACTTC.

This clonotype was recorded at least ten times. CDR3 amino acids: CASSVGSSGLDYEQYF. The CDR3, as DNA: TGTGCCAGCAGCGTAGGGAGTAGCGGGTTAGACTACGAGCAGTACTTC. V gene TRBV9 combines with J gene TRBJ2-7; 7 bases are a match to TRBD2. The V and J ends lost 0 bases and 3 bases, in that order; junction bases with no gene match: 9. This CDR3 comprises 16 residues. The germline V gene encodes CDR1 SGDLS and CDR2 YYNGEE.

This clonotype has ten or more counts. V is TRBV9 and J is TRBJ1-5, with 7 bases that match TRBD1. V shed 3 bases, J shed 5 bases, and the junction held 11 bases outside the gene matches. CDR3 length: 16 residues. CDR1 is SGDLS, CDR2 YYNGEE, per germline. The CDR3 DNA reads TGTGCCAGCAGCGAGTCGGGGAACAGGGGCGATCAGCCCCAGCATTTT. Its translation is CASSESGNRGDQPQHF.